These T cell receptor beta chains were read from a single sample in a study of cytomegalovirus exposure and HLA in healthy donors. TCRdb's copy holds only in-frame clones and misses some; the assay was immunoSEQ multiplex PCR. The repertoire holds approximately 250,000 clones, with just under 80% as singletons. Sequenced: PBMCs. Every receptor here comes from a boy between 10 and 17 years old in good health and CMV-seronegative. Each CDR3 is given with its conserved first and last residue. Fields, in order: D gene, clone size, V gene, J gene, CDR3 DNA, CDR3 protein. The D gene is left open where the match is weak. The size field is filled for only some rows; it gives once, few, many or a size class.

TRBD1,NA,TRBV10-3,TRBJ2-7,TGTGCCATCGCAAAATCGGGACAGGGGGTTTACGAGCAGTACTTC,CAIAKSGQGVYEQYF
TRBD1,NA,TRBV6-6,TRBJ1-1,TGTGCCAGCAGTTATAGACAGGGAGAAGCTTTCTTT,CASSYRQGEAFF
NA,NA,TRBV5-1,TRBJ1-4,TGCGCCAGCAGCTGGGAGGGGACAACTAATGAAAAACTGTTTTTT,CASSWEGTTNEKLFF
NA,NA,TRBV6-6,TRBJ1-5,TGTGCCAGCAGTTACTCGACTCCGTCGTGGCCCCAGCATTTT,CASSYSTPSWPQHF
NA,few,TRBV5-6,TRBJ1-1,TGTGCCAGCAGCCTGCGGCTGACTAAAGCTTTCTTT,CASSLRLTKAFF
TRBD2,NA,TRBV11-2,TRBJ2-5,TGTGCCAGCAGTTCACGACCGAACGGGGGGGAGACCCAGTACTTC,CASSSRPNGGETQYF
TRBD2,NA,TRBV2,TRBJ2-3,TGTGCCAGCACCCTAGCGGGAGATGGCACAGATACGCAGTATTTT,CASTLAGDGTDTQYF
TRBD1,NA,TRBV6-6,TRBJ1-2,TGTGCCAGCAGCCGAAACCCCGGGACAGGGGATGGCTACACCTTC,CASSRNPGTGDGYTF
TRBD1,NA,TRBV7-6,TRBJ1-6,TGTGCCAGCAGGGTGGGACAGGGTGGGAATTCACCCCTCCACTTT,CASRVGQGGNSPLHF
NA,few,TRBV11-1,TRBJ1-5,TGTGCCAGCAGCTTAGGGCAGAATCAGCCCCAGCATTTT,CASSLGQNQPQHF
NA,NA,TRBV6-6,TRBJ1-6,TGTGCCAGCAGCCAGACAGGTCTTGCACCCCTCCACTTT,CASSQTGLAPLHF
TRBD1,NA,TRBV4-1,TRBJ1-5,TGCGCCAGCAGCCGTCGACAGGGTGTGGATCAGCCCCAGCATTTT,CASSRRQGVDQPQHF
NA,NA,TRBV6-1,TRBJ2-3,TGTGCCAGCAGTGGGGGGGGGCTCGGCACAGATACGCAGTATTTT,CASSGGGLGTDTQYF
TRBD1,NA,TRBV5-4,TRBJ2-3,TGTGCCAGCAGCTTTCCGGGACAGGGGGGCACAGATACGCAGTATTTT,CASSFPGQGGTDTQYF
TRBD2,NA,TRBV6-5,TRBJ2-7,TGTGCCAGCAGTTACGGTTTTCTAGCGGAGGAGCAGTACTTC,CASSYGFLAEEQYF
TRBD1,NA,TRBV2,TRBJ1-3,TGTGCCAGCAGTGAGGTCGGGACAGAATACTTCTCTGGAAACACCATATATTTT,CASSEVGTEYFSGNTIYF
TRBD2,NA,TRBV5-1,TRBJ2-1,TGCGCCAGCAGCGTACCGGGACTAGCGGGAGGTGGTAATGAGCAGTTCTTC,CASSVPGLAGGGNEQFF
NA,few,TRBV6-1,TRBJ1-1,TGTGCCAGCAGTACCGGCAGGGGATGGACTGAAGCTTTCTTT,CASSTGRGWTEAFF
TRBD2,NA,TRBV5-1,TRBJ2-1,TGCGCCAGCAGCGAATCGGGAGGTATCTCCTACAATGAGCAGTTCTTC,CASSESGGISYNEQFF
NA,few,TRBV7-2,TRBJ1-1,TGTGCCAGCAGCTTTAGCCCAACGACTGAAGCTTTCTTT,CASSFSPTTEAFF
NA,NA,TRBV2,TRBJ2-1,TGTGCCAGCAGTAGACACAGGGACAACTACAATGAGCAGTTCTTC,CASSRHRDNYNEQFF
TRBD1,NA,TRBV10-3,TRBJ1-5,TGTGCCATCAGTGACCGGACAGGGGGCTGGTCCCAGCATTTT,CAISDRTGGWSQHF
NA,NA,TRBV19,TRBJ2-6,TGTGCCAGTAGTATCGCCGGGGTCCGTGGGGCCAACGTCCTGACTTTC,CASSIAGVRGANVLTF
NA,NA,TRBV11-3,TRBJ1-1,TGTGCCAGCAGCTTAACCGCAGGAAACACTGAAGCTTTCTTT,CASSLTAGNTEAFF
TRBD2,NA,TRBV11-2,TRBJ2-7,TGTGCCATTAGAGGGTTAGCGGGCTACGAGCAGTACTTC,CAIRGLAGYEQYF
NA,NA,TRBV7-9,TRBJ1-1,TGTGCCAGCAGCTCGGGACGGCGGGGCGATGGGGTCACTGAAGCTTTCTTT,CASSSGRRGDGVTEAFF
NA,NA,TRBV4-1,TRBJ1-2,TGCGCCAGCAGCCAAGACGGCGGGGGCTACACCTTC,CASSQDGGGYTF
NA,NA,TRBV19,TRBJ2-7,TGTGCCAGTAGTATTGACAGGGAGGAAGAGCAGTACTTC,CASSIDREEEQYF
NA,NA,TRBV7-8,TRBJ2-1,TGTGCCAGCAGCTTGGGAACAGGGAGCCCCTTCAGCTCCTACAATGAGCAGTTCTTC,CASSLGTGSPFSSYNEQFF
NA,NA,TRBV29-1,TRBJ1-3,TGCAGCGTCGTGGGACTGCCAAACACCATATATTTT,CSVVGLPNTIYF
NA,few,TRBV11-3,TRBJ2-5,TGTGCCAGCAGGTCAGGGGGCGGGGGAGAGACCCAGTACTTC,CASRSGGGGETQYF
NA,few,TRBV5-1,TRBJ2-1,TGCGCCAGCAGCCCTGGACAGGGAGGGAGGGAGCAGTTCTTC,CASSPGQGGREQFF
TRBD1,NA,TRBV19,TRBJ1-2,TGTGCCAGTAGCCCAGGGGGCTATGGCTACACCTTC,CASSPGGYGYTF
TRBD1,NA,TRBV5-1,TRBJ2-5,TGCGCCAGCAGCCCGCGACAGGGGGCAGAGACCCAGTACTTC,CASSPRQGAETQYF
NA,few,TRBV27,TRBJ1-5,TGTGCCAGCAGTCCCACACTCTATCTGACAGCGTTCAATCAGCCCCAGCATTTT,CASSPTLYLTAFNQPQHF